The present TCR beta chain was sequenced within a study of cytomegalovirus exposure and HLA in healthy donors. Study information: A prior analysis found some 110 million unique TCR beta sequences from 170 million or so T cells.

Healthy people donating bone marrow made up the donors. The PCR contained 60 Vbeta and 13 Jbeta primers. Assay used: immunoSEQ multiplex PCR; TCRdb lists only in-frame clones, some missing. The repertoire holds 100,000 or so clones, approximately 80% seen once, with approximately 5.6% in the top ten. V was shortened by 6 bases and J by 0 bases, with 5 bases between the two germline ends. The CDR3 consists of 13 residues. Looked up from germline, CDR1 is MNHNS and CDR2 is SASEGT. The source of this sequence is a man aged 30 to 45 in good health and CMV-seropositive. Source material: PBMCs. This chain joins TRBV6-1 and TRBJ1-4; possible D gene TRBD1, 5 bases. CDR3 DNA sequence: TGTGCCAGCAGGACAGCAACTAATGAAAAACTGTTTTTT. Translation: CASRTATNEKLFF.